This T cell receptor (beta chain) stems from a study of blood T cell repertoires in COVID-19. Those who participated ranged in age from about 18 to 89 years and resided in about two dozen US areas. Cohorts were determined from participant-reported clinical history. Only in-frame clones appear in the TCRdb table, and some are missing; sequencing was by immunoSEQ multiplex PCR. This table holds approximately 210,000 clones, around 81% found once. The receptor was derived from a woman aged 50 to 60 with acute COVID-19. Sequenced material: PBMCs or T cells enriched from blood (not recorded which).

CDR3 amino acids: CASSLEVVRGDTIYF. CDR3 nucleotides: TGTGCCAGCAGCTTAGAAGTAGTCCGGGGTGACACCATATATTTT. This chain joins TRBV7-9 and TRBJ1-3, with D uncertain. V was pared by 1 base and J by 8 bases, with 15 bases between. Looked up from germline, CDR1 is SEHNR and CDR2 is FQNEAQ (reference sequence). This CDR3 comprises 15 residues.